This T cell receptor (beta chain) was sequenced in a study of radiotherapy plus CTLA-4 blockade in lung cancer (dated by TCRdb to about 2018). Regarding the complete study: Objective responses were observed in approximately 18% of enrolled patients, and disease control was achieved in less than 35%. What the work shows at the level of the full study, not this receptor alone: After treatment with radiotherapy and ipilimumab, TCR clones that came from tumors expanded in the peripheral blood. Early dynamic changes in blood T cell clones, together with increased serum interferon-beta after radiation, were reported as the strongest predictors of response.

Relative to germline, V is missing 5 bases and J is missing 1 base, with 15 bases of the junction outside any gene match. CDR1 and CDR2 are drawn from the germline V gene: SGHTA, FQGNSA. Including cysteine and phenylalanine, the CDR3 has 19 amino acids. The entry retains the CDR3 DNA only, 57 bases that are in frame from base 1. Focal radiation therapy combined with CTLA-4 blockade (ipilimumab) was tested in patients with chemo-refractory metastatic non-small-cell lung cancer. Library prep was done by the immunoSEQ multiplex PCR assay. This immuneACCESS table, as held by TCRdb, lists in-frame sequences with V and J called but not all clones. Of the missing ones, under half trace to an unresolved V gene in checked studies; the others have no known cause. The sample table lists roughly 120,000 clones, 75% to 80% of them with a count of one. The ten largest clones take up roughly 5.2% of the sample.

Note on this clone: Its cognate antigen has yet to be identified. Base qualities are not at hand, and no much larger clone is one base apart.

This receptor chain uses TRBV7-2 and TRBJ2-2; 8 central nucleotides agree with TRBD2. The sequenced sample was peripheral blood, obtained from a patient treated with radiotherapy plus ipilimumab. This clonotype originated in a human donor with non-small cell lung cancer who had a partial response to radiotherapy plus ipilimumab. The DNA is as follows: TGTGCCAGCAGCGCCGTAGTTCGAGCGGGAGTTCTGAACACCGGGGAGCTGTTTTTT. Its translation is CASSAVVRAGVLNTGELFF.